There are a few counts of the clone carrying this T cell receptor (beta chain). What it recognizes is unknown. This record comes from a study of metastatic and nonmetastatic thyroid tumors. Study-wide context: Peripheral blood and tumor or nodule samples from malignant and benign thyroid patients were compared. General study results and limits: Significantly greater TCR beta diversity was reportedly found in malignant thyroid tumors than in benign nodules (in blood and tumor).

Each patient went into thyroid surgery without having received any treatment. In the study's own analysis: A classifier for distant metastasis in papillary thyroid cancer was constructed using CDR3 differences observed across clinicopathological groups. TCRdb reanalyzed the PCR reads via MiXCR. For this entry, the V and J calls and clone size follow TCRdb and not the study's own pipeline. The sample lists 45,000 to 50,000 clones, approximately 24% occurring once. The CDR3 has 15 amino acids. Per germline, CDR1 SGHTA and CDR2 FQGTGA. After removal of 11 bases from V and 5 bases from J, the junction contained 16 bases not matched to a gene.

The chain employs TRBV7-3 and TRBJ1-1, with 8 positions matching TRBD1. Sequencing was done on a sample of blood. The TCR sequence derives from a male donor with papillary thyroid cancer or a benign thyroid nodule (not recorded which). Some clones in this sample may be carry-over from other donors' samples. CDR3 loop: CARLDNRGSWTEAFF. CDR3 in DNA: TGTGCCCGTTTGGATAACAGGGGGTCGTGGACTGAAGCTTTCTTT.